This T cell receptor (beta chain) was sequenced during a study of OX40 agonist ivuxolimab in advanced cancers. Study at large: Partial responses were seen in three patients, one with hepatocellular carcinoma and two with cutaneous melanoma.

Notes on this clone: No antigen is known for it.

With baseline, cycle 4 day 1, and cycle 7 day 1 as timepoints, blood was sampled. Clones were read by immunoSEQ multiplex PCR, and TCRdb kept only the in-frame ones, dropping some. The table lists about 76,000 clones, around 81% of them singletons, with around 1.8% in the top ten. General study findings and limits: The average count of expanded clones was higher among CD8+ T cells than among CD4+.

The clonotype originates from an adult with an advanced solid tumor such as melanoma, head and neck, liver or kidney cancer. The material sequenced was CD4+ or CD8+ T cells sorted from blood, taken in a trial of the OX40 agonist ivuxolimab.

The CDR3 nucleotides are TGTGCCAGCAGCCGTTCGGGACAGGGGTCTCGCGAGCAGTACTTC. Protein product: CASSRSGQGSREQYF. The chain uses TRBV7-2 and TRBJ2-7, with 10 bases aligning to TRBD1. CDR1 is SGHTA and CDR2 is FQGNSA in the germline V gene. CDR3 length: 15 amino acids. The V and J ends lost 5 bases and 6 bases, in that order; junction bases with no gene match: 10.